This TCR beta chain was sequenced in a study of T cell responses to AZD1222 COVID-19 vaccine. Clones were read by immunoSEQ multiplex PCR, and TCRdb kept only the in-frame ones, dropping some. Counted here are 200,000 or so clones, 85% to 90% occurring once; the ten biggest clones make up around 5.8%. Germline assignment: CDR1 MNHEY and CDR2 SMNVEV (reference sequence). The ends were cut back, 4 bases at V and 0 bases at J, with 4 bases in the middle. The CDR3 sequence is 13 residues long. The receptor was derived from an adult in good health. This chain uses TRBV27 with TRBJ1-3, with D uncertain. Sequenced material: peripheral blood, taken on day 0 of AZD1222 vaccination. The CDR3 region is CASSYSSGNTIYF. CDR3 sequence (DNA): TGTGCCAGCAGTTACTCCTCTGGAAACACCATATATTTT.